This T cell receptor (beta chain) was identified in a study of shared clonotypes between healthy human individuals (dated by TCRdb to 2020 to 2021). Regarding the complete study: The cohort comprised a couple of women and a few men aged 18 to 49 years. To estimate repertoire size and how much clonotype sharing occurs between individuals, the study deeply sequenced the blood TCR repertoires of 5 or 6 healthy adults. Leukapheresis yielded between about 0.85 and 10 billion PBMCs per donor. Different laboratories and diverse techniques were used to prepare libraries and sequence TCR repertoires, to increase sequencing depth and limit assay-specific biases. For each donor, CD4 naive and CD4 memory were each run on three plates, CD8 naive on two plates, and CD8 memory on one plate. What the study reported, not specific to this receptor: Even with the large sequencing depth, rarefaction of the sorted-subset datasets indicated that sequencing was incomplete. Naive subsets generally had larger estimated clonotype richness than memory subsets did. Sampling was restricted to blood, and TCR repertoires in tissues likely differ from the TCR repertoires found in blood. Roughly 5% of naive CD4, roughly 3.6% of naive CD8, around 2.3% of memory CD4, and 0.35% to 0.4% of memory CD8 clonotypes were shared across a few donors. Based on pairwise subsampling, the degree of clonotype sharing among donors was expected to be affected by sequencing depth. Higher generation probabilities were observed for clonotypes shared by all four sorted-subset donors than for non-shared clonotypes. The small number of donors limited the genetic and exposure-history diversity represented.

The donors were healthy, HIV-negative adults who had no recently reported acute infections or vaccinations. All donors were Caucasian adults living in Nashville, Tennessee, USA. CD4+ T cells were enriched through magnetic negative selection, after which naive cells were positively selected on CD45RA and the remaining negative fraction served as the memory subset. Blood was collected by leukapheresis, and PBMCs were isolated by Ficoll-Histopaque density gradient centrifugation and then cryopreserved in liquid nitrogen vapor phase. Purity and quantity of every magnetically sorted T cell population were checked by analytical flow cytometry. Each sorted fraction had its genomic DNA isolated and then quantified by UV absorbance on a Nanodrop 2000c. TCR CDR3 regions were amplified from genomic DNA by multiplex PCR using the deep immunoSEQ assay. Extracted genomic DNA from each cell subset was distributed evenly across all wells of several immunoSEQ 96-well plates, and each plate was treated as a replicate. For sorted subsets, roughly 200 ng of genomic DNA, equivalent to some 33,000 T cell genomes, went into each replicate PCR. The purified libraries were quantified using a Qubit 3.0 fluorometer, sized with a Bioanalyzer 2100, and then quantified again using the KAPA Library Quantification kit. A separate single-read 150-cycle Illumina NextSeq 550 flow cell was used to sequence each immunoSEQ 96-well plate. Per the authors' processing: Because the immunoSEQ output included only junctional sequences and no quality scores, the filtering could not be the same as the filtering used for full-length reads. To assign V/J genes and CDR3, sequences were annotated against IMGT germline references using PyIR, a Python wrapper for IgBLAST v1.9. Reads with weak V/J assignments (E-value above 1e-6), missing CDR3, stop codons, out-of-frame junctions, or ambiguous translated residues were removed. V3J clonotypes were defined as sequences sharing an identical inferred V gene, J gene, and CDR3 amino acid sequence. To compute the percentage overlap between repertoires, the number of shared unique clonotypes was divided by the size of the smaller repertoire. Repertoire richness was assessed with RTK rarefaction, the Chao1 estimator, and Recon v2.1 estimates of unobserved clonotypes. Generation probabilities were computed with OLGA for all TCRbeta clonotypes obtained by the gDNA method from a handful of donors. Sourced from immuneACCESS, this table was stored by TCRdb with only in-frame sequences that have V and J called. A share of the clones is absent; for the studies checked, an unresolved V gene accounts for under half, and the remainder has no known explanation. That table gives V, J and clone size, and the DNA gave D and trimming. In all, the sample holds about 680,000 clones, and approximately 79% of those were seen once. Approximately 1.8% of the sample is held by the ten biggest clonotypes.

To note about this clone: Its recognized antigen is unknown. No base quality information exists; no much larger clone differs at one position.

Taken from the germline V gene, the CDR1 and CDR2 loops are SQVTM and ANQGSEA. The V and J ends are trimmed by 7 bases and 3 bases, leaving 19 bases between them. The CDR3 sequence holds 15 residues, the cysteine and phenylalanine included. The only DNA kept is the CDR3, 45 bases in frame from the first base. The V and J genes are TRBV29-1 and TRBJ2-1; the D segment is perhaps TRBD1 or TRBD2, each sharing 5 matched bases. The source is a young woman in good health. The sample consisted of memory CD4+ T cells sorted from blood. Interpreted using the paper, the cell subset or site label stands for: CD45RA-negative fraction. The CDR3 reads as follows: CSELPYRDGYNEQFF. The DNA sequence is given as TGCAGCGAACTCCCCTACCGGGACGGCTACAATGAGCAGTTCTTC.